This T cell receptor (beta chain) is from a study of blood T cell repertoires in COVID-19. Study information: Spain, Italy and the United States supplied samples that represented acute and convalescent COVID-19. In each case, the material was cDNA or gDNA derived from T cells, B-cell-depleted T cells, or PBMCs.

Germline V gene sequence: CDR1 SGHAT, CDR2 FQNNGV. The CDR3 covers 14 residues. V was shortened by 1 base and J by 8 bases, with 12 bases between the two germline ends. Generated by immunoSEQ multiplex PCR, the TCRdb table keeps only in-frame clones and is missing some. The table shows 250,000 or so clones, with 86% occurring only once. The receptor was isolated from a man aged 40-50 years with active or convalescent COVID-19. Sample: peripheral blood. This sequence joins TRBV11-2 and TRBJ2-4; D is perhaps TRBD1 (6 bases). CDR3 bases: TGTGCCAGCAGCTTAGGGATACAGGGAGACATTCAGTACTTC. Its translation is CASSLGIQGDIQYF.